This T cell receptor (beta chain) was found in a study of CD8+ T cells in alopecia areata. Study summary: Patients given treatment had severity scored by the percentage of scalp area affected. Study-wide results and limits: There were many expanded lesional clones persisting in scalp and blood during tofacitinib. Expanded CD8+ clones among the top 100, and scalp clonality, were significantly decreased by tofacitinib.

RNA extraction and reverse transcription yielded cDNA as sequencing template. The data were produced by immunoSEQ multiplex PCR, yet TCRdb's version contains in-frame clones alone and is incomplete. Of fewer than 250,000 clones in the sample, around three fifths were seen once. Treatment described: oral pan-JAK inhibitor, 5-10 mg twice daily. CD4+ and CD8+ T cells were sorted from PBMCs stained for CD3, CD4 and CD8. Concerning this clone: Its antigen remains unknown.

V was pared by 0 bases and J by 1 base, with 5 bases between. The germline V gene has CDR1 SGHDT and CDR2 YYEEEE. The CDR3 loop spans 14 amino acids. This clonotype was obtained from a human donor with alopecia areata. The chain has TRBV5-6 and TRBJ1-5, with no clear D. The sequenced sample was CD4+ T cells sorted from blood, obtained between weeks 49 and 50, from a patient treated with tofacitinib. The CDR3 loop reads CASSLVDSNQPQHF. The CDR3 DNA sequence: TGTGCCAGCAGCTTGGTGGACAGCAATCAGCCCCAGCATTTT.